This T cell receptor (beta chain) was retrieved from a study of OX40 agonist ivuxolimab in advanced cancers. The wider study: Dose-escalation patients' cancers were hepatocellular carcinoma, melanoma, renal cell or head and neck cancer.

V was pared by 2 bases and J by 0 bases, with 6 bases of the junction left unmatched. Germline assignment: CDR1 GTSNPN and CDR2 SVGIG (reference sequence). The CDR3 contains 16 residues. TCRdb keeps only in-frame clones here, not all; method: immunoSEQ multiplex PCR. The sample has tens of thousands of clones, roughly 92% seen once. The material was CD4+ or CD8+ T cells sorted from blood, obtained in a trial of the OX40 agonist ivuxolimab. This receptor was obtained from an adult with an advanced solid tumor such as melanoma, head and neck, liver or kidney cancer. V usage is TRBV30 and J usage is TRBJ1-1, with 10 positions matching TRBD1. The CDR3 is CAWSKGTGVVNTEAFF. CDR3 in DNA: TGTGCCTGGAGTAAAGGGACAGGGGTGGTGAACACTGAAGCTTTCTTT. Full variable domain (remainder filled in from reference TRBV30 and TRBJ1-1): SQTIHQWPATLVQPVGSPLSLECTVEGTSNPNLYWYRQAAGRGLQLLFYSVGIGQISSEVPQNLSASRPQDRQFILSSKKLLLSDSGFYLCAWSKGTGVVNTEAFFGQGTRLTVV.